The 17 T cell receptor beta chains below all came from one sample that was sequenced in a study of T cells after yellow fever vaccination. Via MiXCR, TCRdb re-called the 5' RACE reads, giving one row per CDR3 protein. Of 200,000 to 250,000 distinct CDR3 sequences in the sample, approximately 3% are singletons; the top ten hold 2.5% to 3.5%. The sequencing used CD4+ T cells sorted from PBMCs, collected 10 days after the yellow fever booster vaccination. Receptors were obtained from a man aged 18 to 29 who received the YFV17D yellow fever vaccine.

This clonotype was seen a few times. The chain's CDR3 is CASSLFGGEDTQYF. The CDR3 bases are TGTGCCAGCAGCCTTTTTGGCGGAGAAGATACGCAGTATTTT. This rearrangement joins TRBV12-3 or TRBV12-4 to TRBJ2-3; unclear D gene. The CDR3 contains 14 residues. Deletions cut 6 bases from V and 5 bases from J, with 15 bases between.

The sample holds a few counts of this clonotype. The chain uses TRBV4-2 and TRBJ1-4; D is perhaps TRBD1 (5 bases). Germline V gives CDR1 LGHNA, CDR2 YNFKEQ. Trimming took off 4 bases at V and 4 bases at J, with 10 bases between the two ends. The length of the CDR3 is 14 residues. CDR3 protein: CASSPWGINEKLFF. CDR3 in DNA: TGTGCCAGCAGCCCGTGGGGCATTAATGAAAAACTGTTTTTT.

This clonotype was counted a few times. The J gene is TRBJ2-5, the V gene TRBV5-4, with D maybe TRBD2 (6 bases). The CDR3 is made up of 13 amino acids. Trimming removed 0 bases from V and 4 bases from J, with 7 bases in between. Germline values: CDR1 SGHNT, CDR2 YYREEE (reference sequence). For the CDR3, the DNA is TGTGCCAGCAGCTTGGTGGAGGGAGAGACCCAGTACTTC. Its protein product is CASSLVEGETQYF.

This clonotype has a count of ten or more. The V gene is TRBV7-9, the J gene TRBJ1-1; 7 bases map to TRBD1. Germline V gene sequence: CDR1 SEHNR, CDR2 FQNEAQ (reference sequence). The CDR3 loop spans 14 amino acids. With V trimmed by 4 bases and J by 4 bases, 6 bases remained unmatched. CDR3 in DNA: TGTGCCAGCAGCTCGAGACAGGGAGTCACTGAAGCTTTCTTT. Translated, it gives CASSSRQGVTEAFF.

This clonotype was observed a handful of times. The chain carries TRBV12-3 or TRBV12-4 and TRBJ1-2; D remains unclear. The CDR3 length is 13 residues. V lost 3 bases and J lost 3, with 8 bases in between. The CDR3 protein is CASSFGLYYGYTF. As DNA, the CDR3 is TGTGCCAGCAGTTTCGGGCTTTACTATGGCTACACCTTC.

J is TRBJ1-1 and V is TRBV12-3 or TRBV12-4, with D perhaps matching TRBD1 (5 bases). The CDR3 sequence is 13 residues long. The V gene lost 3 bases and the J gene lost 10 bases, with 15 bases spanning the gap. Written as DNA, the CDR3 is TGTGCCAGCAGTTTTCCCGGGGGATGGGTAGCTTTCTTT. Its protein product is CASSFPGGWVAFF.

This clonotype was seen repeatedly, ten times or more. This rearrangement joins TRBV7-2 to TRBJ1-1, with 7 positions matching TRBD1. Germline V gene sequence: CDR1 SGHTA, CDR2 FQGNSA. The CDR3 is made up of 14 amino acids. The ends lost 7 bases at V and 1 base at J; junction bases unmatched: 6. The CDR3 DNA sequence: TGTGCCAGCACCATGAGGACAGGGAACACTGAAGCTTTCTTT. Protein product: CASTMRTGNTEAFF.

This chain connects TRBV5-1 to TRBJ1-6, with unresolved D. The germline gives CDR1 SGHRS, CDR2 YFSETQ. The CDR3 extends over 14 amino acids. V lost 9 bases, J lost 6 bases, and 16 bases lay in between. The CDR3 bases are TGCGCCACCCGGGAAAGGGAGAGTAATTCACCCCTCCACTTT. Its translation: CATRERESNSPLHF.

This clonotype was observed many times. CDR3 sequence reads: CASTPRRGGLAVVRTTDTQYF. The CDR3 nucleotides are TGTGCCAGCACCCCGCGGCGGGGGGGACTAGCGGTTGTTCGAACCACAGATACGCAGTATTTT. This chain connects TRBV12-3 or TRBV12-4 to TRBJ2-3, with 11 bases fitting TRBD2. This CDR3 is built from 21 residues. Trimming cost V 7 bases and J 2 bases; bases outside gene matches: 23.

This clonotype was detected ten times or more. The V and J genes are TRBV9 and TRBJ2-3; 13 bases line up with TRBD2. Germline CDR1 reads SGDLS; CDR2 reads YYNGEE. This CDR3 spans 17 amino acids. V was clipped by 6 bases and J by 1 base; unmatched bases: 8. The CDR3 DNA reads as TGTGCCAGCACCAGGACTAGCGGGGGCCGGGGCACAGATACGCAGTATTTT. This translates into CASTRTSGGRGTDTQYF.

The chain links TRBV11-2 to TRBJ1-1; D is possibly TRBD1 (6 bases). Deletions cut 6 bases from V and 1 base from J, with 12 bases between. Germline V CDR1 and CDR2: SGHAT, FQNNGV. The CDR3 runs 14 residues. CDR3: CASRMGGANTEAFF. The CDR3, as DNA: TGTGCCAGCAGGATGGGGGGGGCGAACACTGAAGCTTTCTTT.

The rearrangement joins TRBV7-9 to TRBJ1-2; D gene ambiguous. CDR3 length equals 14 residues. The germline gives CDR1 SEHNR, CDR2 FQNEAQ (reference sequence). The ends were cut back, 3 bases at V and 8 bases at J, with 16 bases in the middle. This CDR3 reads CASSLVQVSGGYTF. In DNA, the CDR3 is TGTGCCAGCAGCTTGGTCCAGGTCTCGGGGGGCTACACCTTC. The full variable domain, rest sourced from reference TRBV7-9 and TRBJ1-2, is DTGVSQNPRHKITKRGQNVTFRCDPISEHNRLYWYRQTLGQGPEFLTYFQNEAQLEKSRLLSDRFSAERPKGSFSTLEIQRTEQGDSAMYLCASSLVQVSGGYTFGSGTRLTVV.

The rearrangement uses TRBV4-2 and TRBJ1-5; weak D call: TRBD1 (5 bases). The CDR3 loop spans 16 amino acids. Trimming left V 1 base short and J 4 bases short, with 14 bases between. CDR1 is LGHNA and CDR2 is YNFKEQ in the germline V gene. The CDR3, as DNA: TGTGCCAGCAGCCAAGGTATGAGACGGACAAATCAGCCCCAGCATTTT. Residues: CASSQGMRRTNQPQHF.

This clonotype was found many times. The chain uses TRBV18 and TRBJ1-4; D is uncertain. Germline V gene data show CDR1 as KGHSH and CDR2 as LQKENI. Trimming shortened V by 0 bases and J by 5 bases, and 10 bases separated the two germline ends. CDR3 length: 15 amino acids. The CDR3 DNA is TGTGCCAGCTCACCACCCGCCGGTGCAAATGAAAAACTGTTTTTT. It codes for CASSPPAGANEKLFF.

This clonotype appeared a few times. The chain combines TRBV7-2 with TRBJ2-2, with 12 bases lining up with TRBD2. The V gene's germline CDR1 is SGHTA and CDR2 FQGNSA. Trimming cost V 5 bases and J 4 bases; bases outside gene matches: 5. The CDR3 extends over 16 amino acids. CDR3 residues: CASSPRTSGVTGELFF. The CDR3 DNA sequence: TGTGCCAGCAGCCCGCGGACTAGCGGGGTCACCGGGGAGCTGTTTTTT.

About this clonotype itself: A much larger clone sits a single nucleotide away, making a read error possible. CDR3 sequence (DNA): TGCGCCAGCGGGGACAGGGCCGTCTATGGCTACACCTTC. This codes for CASGDRAVYGYTF. The gene calls are TRBV10-2 and TRBJ1-2; 9 bases line up with TRBD1. The CDR3 covers 13 residues. Germline V gives CDR1 WSHSY, CDR2 SAAADI. Trimming at V came to 8 bases and at J to 4 bases, leaving 5 bases not matched to a gene.

This clonotype was detected ten times or more. The CDR3 is CASSLTPAGIANQPQHF. The DNA of the CDR3 is TGTGCCAGCAGTCTAACCCCCGCGGGCATTGCCAATCAGCCCCAGCATTTT. The J gene is TRBJ1-5, the V gene TRBV6-5; no clear D gene. The CDR3 spans 17 residues. V was shortened by 5 bases and J by 3 bases, with 20 bases between the two germline ends. Germline loops: CDR1 MNHEY, CDR2 SVGAGI.